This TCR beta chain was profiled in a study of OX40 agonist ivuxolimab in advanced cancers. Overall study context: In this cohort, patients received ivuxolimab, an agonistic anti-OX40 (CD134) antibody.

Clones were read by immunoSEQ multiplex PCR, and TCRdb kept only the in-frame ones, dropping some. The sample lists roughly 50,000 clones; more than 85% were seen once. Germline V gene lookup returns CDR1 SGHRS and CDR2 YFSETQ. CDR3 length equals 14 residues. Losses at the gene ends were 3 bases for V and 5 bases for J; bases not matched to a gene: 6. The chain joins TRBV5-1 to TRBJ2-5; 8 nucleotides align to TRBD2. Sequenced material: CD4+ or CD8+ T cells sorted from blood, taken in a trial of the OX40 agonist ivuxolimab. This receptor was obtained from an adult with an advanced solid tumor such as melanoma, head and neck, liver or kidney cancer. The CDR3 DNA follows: TGCGCCAGCAGCTCGGCGGGGGGCCGGGAGACCCAGTACTTC. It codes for CASSSAGGRETQYF.